The sequence of this T cell receptor (beta chain) was determined in a study of blood T cell repertoires in COVID-19. Study context: Specimens from acute and convalescent COVID-19 originated in the United States, Italy and Spain. T cells, B-cell-depleted T cells, or PBMCs supplied cDNA or gDNA.

The junction had 8 bases not matched to a gene; V was cut back by 5 bases and J by 10 bases. Germline V gives CDR1 SNHLY, CDR2 FYNNEI. The CDR3 totals 13 residues. Those enrolled in Seattle joined during active infection and were followed longitudinally afterward. In the study's own analysis: Amplification from reference gene primers served as the basis for estimated nucleated cell counts. TCRdb's copy holds only in-frame clones and misses some; the assay was immunoSEQ multiplex PCR. V, J and clone size derive from that table, while D and trimming were established from the DNA sequence. Here the sample spans around 370,000 clones, about 89% being singletons.

This receptor was identified in a woman aged 45-65 years with COVID-19, enrolled during active disease. Material: peripheral blood. The V and J genes are TRBV2 and TRBJ2-1; 7 positions agree with TRBD1. The CDR3 nucleotides are TGTGCCAGCAGTAAAAACTGGGACAGCGAGCAGTTCTTC. Translating gives CASSKNWDSEQFF. Filled out from reference TRBV2 and TRBJ2-1, the complete variable domain reads EPEVTQTPSHQVTQMGQEVILRCVPISNHLYFYWYRQILGQKVEFLVSFYNNEISEKSEIFDDQFSVERPDGSNFTLKIRSTKLEDSAMYFCASSKNWDSEQFFGPGTRLTVL.